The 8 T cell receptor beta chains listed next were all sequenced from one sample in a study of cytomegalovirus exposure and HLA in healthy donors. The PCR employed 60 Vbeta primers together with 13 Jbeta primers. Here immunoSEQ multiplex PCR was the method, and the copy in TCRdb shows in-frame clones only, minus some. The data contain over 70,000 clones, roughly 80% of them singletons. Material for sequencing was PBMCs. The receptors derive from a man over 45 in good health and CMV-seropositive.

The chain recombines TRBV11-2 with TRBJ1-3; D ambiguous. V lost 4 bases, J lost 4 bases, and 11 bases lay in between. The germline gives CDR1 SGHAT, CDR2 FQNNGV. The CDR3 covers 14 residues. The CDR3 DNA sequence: TGTGCCAGCAGCTCATATGAGGGAGGAAACACCATATATTTT. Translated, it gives CASSSYEGGNTIYF.

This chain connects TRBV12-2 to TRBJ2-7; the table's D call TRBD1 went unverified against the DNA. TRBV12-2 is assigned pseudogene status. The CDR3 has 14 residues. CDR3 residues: CASRSGQVNYEQYF. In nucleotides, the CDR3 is TGTGCAAGTCGCTCGGGACAGGTTAACTACGAGCAGTACTTC.

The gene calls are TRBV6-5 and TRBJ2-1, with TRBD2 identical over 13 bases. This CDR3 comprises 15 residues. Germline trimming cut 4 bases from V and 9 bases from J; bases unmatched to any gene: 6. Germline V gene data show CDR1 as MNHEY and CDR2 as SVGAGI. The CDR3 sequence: CASSLGTSGNSEQFF. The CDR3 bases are TGTGCCAGCAGTTTAGGGACTAGCGGGAATAGTGAGCAGTTCTTC.

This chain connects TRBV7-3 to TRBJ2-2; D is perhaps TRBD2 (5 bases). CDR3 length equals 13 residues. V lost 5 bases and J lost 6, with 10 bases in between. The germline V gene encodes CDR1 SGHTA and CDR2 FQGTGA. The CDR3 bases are TGTGCCAGCAGCCCAACTAGGTCCGGGGAGCTGTTTTTT. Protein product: CASSPTRSGELFF.

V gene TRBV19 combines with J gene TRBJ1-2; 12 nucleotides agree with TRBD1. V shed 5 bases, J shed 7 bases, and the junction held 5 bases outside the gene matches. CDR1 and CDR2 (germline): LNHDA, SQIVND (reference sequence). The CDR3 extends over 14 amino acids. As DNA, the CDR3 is TGTGCCAGTAGTCCCGGGACAGGGGGCACTGGCTACACCTTC. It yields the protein CASSPGTGGTGYTF.

CDR3 amino acids: CASSEASGSTGELFF. CDR3 nucleotide sequence: TGTGCCAGCAGTGAGGCTAGCGGGAGTACCGGGGAGCTGTTTTTT. The chain carries TRBV2 and TRBJ2-2; 10 bases are shared with TRBD2. The CDR3 totals 15 residues. CDR1 and CDR2 from the germline V gene are SNHLY and FYNNEI. V gave up 3 bases and J gave up 5 bases; unmatched junction bases: 3.

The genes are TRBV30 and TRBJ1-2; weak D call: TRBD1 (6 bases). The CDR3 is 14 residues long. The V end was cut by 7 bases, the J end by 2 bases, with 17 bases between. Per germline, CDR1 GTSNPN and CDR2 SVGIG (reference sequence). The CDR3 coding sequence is TGTGCCTCGCCCCAGGGGCTAAACAACTATGGCTACACCTTC. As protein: CASPQGLNNYGYTF.

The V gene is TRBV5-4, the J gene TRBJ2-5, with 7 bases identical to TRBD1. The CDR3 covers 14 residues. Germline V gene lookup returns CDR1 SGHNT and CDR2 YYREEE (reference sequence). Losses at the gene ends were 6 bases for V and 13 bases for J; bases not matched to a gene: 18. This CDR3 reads CASTSLEQGLVWYF. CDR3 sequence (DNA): TGTGCCAGCACCTCTTTGGAACAGGGGTTAGTGTGGTACTTC.